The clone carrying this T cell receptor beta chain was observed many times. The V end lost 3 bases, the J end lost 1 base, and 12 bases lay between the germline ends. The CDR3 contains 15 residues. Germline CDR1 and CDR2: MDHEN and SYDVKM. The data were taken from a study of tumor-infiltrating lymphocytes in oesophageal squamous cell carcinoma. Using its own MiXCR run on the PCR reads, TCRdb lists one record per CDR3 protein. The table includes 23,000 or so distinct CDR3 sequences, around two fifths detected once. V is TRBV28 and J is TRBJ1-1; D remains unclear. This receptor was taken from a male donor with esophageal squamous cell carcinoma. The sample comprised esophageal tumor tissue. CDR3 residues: CASSFSEERNTEAFF. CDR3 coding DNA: TGTGCCAGCAGTTTCTCCGAGGAGAGGAACACTGAAGCTTTCTTT.